The clone carrying this T cell receptor beta chain was found a few times. Additional DNA sequences in this sample encode the identical CDR3. These data come from a study of sequential checkpoint blockade in melanoma. Study information: Arm A got nivolumab then ipilimumab; arm B the reverse, 1:1. After both sequences, patients received maintenance nivolumab.

Treatment meaning: randomized to nivolumab then ipilimumab (arm A) or the reverse (arm B). Libraries were prepared by immunoSEQ multiplex PCR; TCRdb keeps only in-frame clonotypes and omits some of them. Of about 17,000 clones detected, roughly three quarters appear once; the ten largest clones hold about an eighth. Sequencing used CD8+ T cells sorted from blood (inferred from file names), obtained from a patient given nivolumab and ipilimumab in sequence. This receptor was obtained from a human donor with melanoma.

The DNA for the CDR3 is TGTGCCAGCAGCCAAGAAGCCGGGAGGGCCAATGAGCAGTTCTTC. Amino acids: CASSQEAGRANEQFF. The V gene is TRBV4-2, the J gene TRBJ2-1; 8 nucleotides match TRBD2. V shed 0 bases and J 6 bases; nucleotides not matched to a gene: 4. Looked up from germline, CDR1 is LGHNA and CDR2 is YNFKEQ. This CDR3 is 15 amino acids long.